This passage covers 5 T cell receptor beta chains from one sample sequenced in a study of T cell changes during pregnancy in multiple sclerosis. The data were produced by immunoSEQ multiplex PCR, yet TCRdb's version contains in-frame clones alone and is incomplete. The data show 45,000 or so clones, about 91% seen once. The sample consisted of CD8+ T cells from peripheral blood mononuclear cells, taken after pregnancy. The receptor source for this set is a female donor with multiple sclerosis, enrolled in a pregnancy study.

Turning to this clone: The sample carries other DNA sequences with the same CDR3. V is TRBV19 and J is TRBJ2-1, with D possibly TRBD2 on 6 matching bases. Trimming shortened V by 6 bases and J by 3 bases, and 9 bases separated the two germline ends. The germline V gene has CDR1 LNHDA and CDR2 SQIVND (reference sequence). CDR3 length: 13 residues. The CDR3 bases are TGTGCCAGTAGCGGGAGTCTCTACAATGAGCAGTTCTTC. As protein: CASSGSLYNEQFF.

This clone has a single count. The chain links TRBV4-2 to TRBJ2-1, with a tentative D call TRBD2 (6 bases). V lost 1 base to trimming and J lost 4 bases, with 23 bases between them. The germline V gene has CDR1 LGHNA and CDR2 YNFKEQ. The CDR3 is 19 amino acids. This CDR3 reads CASSQAGLVGEAGYNEQFF. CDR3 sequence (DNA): TGTGCCAGCAGCCAAGCGGGGCTAGTAGGGGAGGCGGGATACAATGAGCAGTTCTTC.

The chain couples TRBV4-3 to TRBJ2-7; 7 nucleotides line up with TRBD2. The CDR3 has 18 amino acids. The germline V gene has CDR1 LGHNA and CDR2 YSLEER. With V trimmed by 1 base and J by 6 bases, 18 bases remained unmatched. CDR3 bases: TGCGCCAGCAGCCAAGGGGACTACCTCCAGGACTTAAGAAGCGAGCAGTACTTC. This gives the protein CASSQGDYLQDLRSEQYF.

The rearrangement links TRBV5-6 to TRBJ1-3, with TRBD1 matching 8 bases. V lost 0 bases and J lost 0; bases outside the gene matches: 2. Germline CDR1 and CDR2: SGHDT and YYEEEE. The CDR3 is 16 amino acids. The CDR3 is CASSLDRGYSGNTIYF. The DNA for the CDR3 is TGTGCCAGCAGCTTGGACAGGGGGTACTCTGGAAACACCATATATTTT.

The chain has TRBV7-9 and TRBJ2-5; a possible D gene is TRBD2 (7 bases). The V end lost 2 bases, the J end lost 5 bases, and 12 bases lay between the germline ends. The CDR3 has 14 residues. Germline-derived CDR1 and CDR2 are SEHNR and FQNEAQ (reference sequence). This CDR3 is CASSLSGTHETQYF. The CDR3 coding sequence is TGTGCCAGCAGCTTAAGCGGGACACATGAGACCCAGTACTTC.